This TCR beta chain was sequenced for a study of tissue T cells after allogeneic stem cell transplantation. Time point denoted: mouse harvest day 14 after allogeneic transplant. Each mouse received 10^7 T-cell-depleted marrow cells plus 10^6 splenic CD5+ T cells by tail vein. Survey-depth TCRbeta CDR3 sequencing reported V/J genes and productive frequencies. The method was immunoSEQ multiplex PCR; TCRdb's version includes in-frame clones alone and lacks a portion of them. The sample lists several thousand clones; over 30% were seen once. This clone was recorded once. Its specificity is not known. The genes and germline here are from mouse. The CDR3 goes on 1 residue after the read ends, and that part is filled in from the germline J gene. The CDR3 loop spans 15 amino acids. Germline V gene lookup returns CDR1 FNHDT and CDR2 SITEND (reference sequence). The J segment lost 4 bases and the V segment lost 1 base, leaving 4 bases of the junction unmatched.

Study-wide findings and caveats: The patient cohort was small and clinically heterogeneous, with limited sampling depth. In patients and mice, blood and spleen missed much of tissue repertoire.

The sequenced sample was skin. V usage is TRBV19 and J usage is TRBJ2-2; TRBD2 matches 7 bases. The receptor was isolated from a female BALB/c mouse given C57BL/6 T cells with graft-versus-host disease after an allogeneic hematopoietic cell transplant. CDR3 bases read: TGTGCCAGCAGTATATTGGGGGGAAGCACCGGGCAGCTCTAC. Its protein product is CASSILGGSTGQLY. The full CDR3 sequence reads CASSILGGSTGQLYF.